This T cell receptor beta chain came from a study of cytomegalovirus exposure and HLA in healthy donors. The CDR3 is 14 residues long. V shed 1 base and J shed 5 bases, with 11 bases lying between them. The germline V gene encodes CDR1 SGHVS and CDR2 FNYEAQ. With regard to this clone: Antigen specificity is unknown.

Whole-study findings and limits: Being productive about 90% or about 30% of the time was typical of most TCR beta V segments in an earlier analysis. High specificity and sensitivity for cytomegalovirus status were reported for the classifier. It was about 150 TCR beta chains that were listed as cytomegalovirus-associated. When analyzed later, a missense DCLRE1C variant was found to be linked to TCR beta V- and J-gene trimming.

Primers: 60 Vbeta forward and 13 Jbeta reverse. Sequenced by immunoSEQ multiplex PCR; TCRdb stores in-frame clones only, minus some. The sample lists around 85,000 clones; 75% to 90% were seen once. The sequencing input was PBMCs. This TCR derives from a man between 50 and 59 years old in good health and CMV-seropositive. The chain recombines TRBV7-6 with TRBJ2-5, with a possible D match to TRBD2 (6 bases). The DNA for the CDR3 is TGTGCCAGCAGCTTAGAGGCTAGCGAGGAGACCCAGTACTTC. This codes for CASSLEASEETQYF.